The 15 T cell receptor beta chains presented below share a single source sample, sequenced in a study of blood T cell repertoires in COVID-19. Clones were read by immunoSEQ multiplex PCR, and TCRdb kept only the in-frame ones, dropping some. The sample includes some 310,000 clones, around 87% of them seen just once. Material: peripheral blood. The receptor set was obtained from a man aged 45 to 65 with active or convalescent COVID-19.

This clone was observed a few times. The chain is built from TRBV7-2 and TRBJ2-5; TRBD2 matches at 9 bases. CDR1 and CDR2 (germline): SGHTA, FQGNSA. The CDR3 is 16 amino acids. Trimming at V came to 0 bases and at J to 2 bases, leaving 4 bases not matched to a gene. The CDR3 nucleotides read TGTGCCAGCAGCTTAGCCGTCAGCGGGGGGCAAGAGACCCAGTACTTC. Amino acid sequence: CASSLAVSGGQETQYF.

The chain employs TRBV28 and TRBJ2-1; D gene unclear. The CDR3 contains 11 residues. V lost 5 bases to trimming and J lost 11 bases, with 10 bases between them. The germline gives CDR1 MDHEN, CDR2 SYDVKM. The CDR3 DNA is TGTGCCAGCAGTCGAGGTAGGAAGCAGTTCTTC. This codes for CASSRGRKQFF. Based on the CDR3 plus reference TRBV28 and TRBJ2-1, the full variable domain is DVKVTQSSRYLVKRTGEKVFLECVQDMDHENMFWYRQDPGLGLRLIYFSYDVKMKEKGDIPEGYSVSREKKERFSLILESASTNQTSMYLCASSRGRKQFFGPGTRLTVL.

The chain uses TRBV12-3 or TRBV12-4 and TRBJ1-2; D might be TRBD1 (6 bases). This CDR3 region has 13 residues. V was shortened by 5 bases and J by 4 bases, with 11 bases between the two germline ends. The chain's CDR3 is CASSGARGYGYTF. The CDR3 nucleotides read TGTGCCAGCAGTGGTGCCAGGGGCTATGGCTACACCTTC.

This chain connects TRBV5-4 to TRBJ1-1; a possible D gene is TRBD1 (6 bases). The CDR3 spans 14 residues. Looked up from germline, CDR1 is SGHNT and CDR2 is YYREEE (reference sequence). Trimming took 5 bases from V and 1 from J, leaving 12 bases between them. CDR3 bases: TGTGCCAGCAGTCGACAGGACCCGAACACTGAAGCTTTCTTT. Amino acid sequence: CASSRQDPNTEAFF.

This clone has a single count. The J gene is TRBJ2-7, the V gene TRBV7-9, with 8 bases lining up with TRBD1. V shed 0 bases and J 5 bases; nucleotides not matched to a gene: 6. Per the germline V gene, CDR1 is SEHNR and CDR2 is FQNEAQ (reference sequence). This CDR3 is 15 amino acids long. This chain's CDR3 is CASSLAIGQGDEQYF. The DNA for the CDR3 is TGTGCCAGCAGCTTAGCCATAGGACAGGGCGACGAGCAGTACTTC.

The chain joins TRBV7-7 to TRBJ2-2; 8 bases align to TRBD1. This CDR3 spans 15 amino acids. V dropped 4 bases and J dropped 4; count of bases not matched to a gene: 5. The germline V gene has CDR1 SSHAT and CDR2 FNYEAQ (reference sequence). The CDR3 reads CASSSATGGTGELFF. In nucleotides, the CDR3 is TGTGCCAGCAGCTCTGCTACAGGGGGCACCGGGGAGCTGTTTTTT.

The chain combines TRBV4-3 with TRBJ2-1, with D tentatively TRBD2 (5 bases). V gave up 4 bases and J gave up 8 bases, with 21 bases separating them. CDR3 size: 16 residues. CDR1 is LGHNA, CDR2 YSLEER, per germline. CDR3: CASSPSGGFVVHEQFF. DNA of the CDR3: TGCGCCAGCAGCCCGTCCGGCGGGTTCGTGGTCCATGAGCAGTTCTTC.

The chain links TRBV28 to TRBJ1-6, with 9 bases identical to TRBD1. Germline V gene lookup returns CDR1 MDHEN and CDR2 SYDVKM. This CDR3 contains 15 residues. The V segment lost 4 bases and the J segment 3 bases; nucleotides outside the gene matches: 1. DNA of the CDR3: TGTGCCAGCAGTTGGGGACAGGGCTATAATTCACCCCTCCACTTT. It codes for CASSWGQGYNSPLHF.

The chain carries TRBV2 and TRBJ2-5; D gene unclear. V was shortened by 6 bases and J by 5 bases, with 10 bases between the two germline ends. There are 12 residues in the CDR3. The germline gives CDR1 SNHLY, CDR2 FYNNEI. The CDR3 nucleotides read TGTGCCAGCAGAGCATTTACGGAGACCCAGTACTTC. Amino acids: CASRAFTETQYF.

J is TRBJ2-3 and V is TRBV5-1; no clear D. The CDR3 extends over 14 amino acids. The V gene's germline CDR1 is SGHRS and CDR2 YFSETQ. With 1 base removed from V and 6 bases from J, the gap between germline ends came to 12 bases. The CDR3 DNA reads TGCGCCAGCAGCTTGTCTCCGCTAGTGGATACGCAGTATTTT. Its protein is CASSLSPLVDTQYF.

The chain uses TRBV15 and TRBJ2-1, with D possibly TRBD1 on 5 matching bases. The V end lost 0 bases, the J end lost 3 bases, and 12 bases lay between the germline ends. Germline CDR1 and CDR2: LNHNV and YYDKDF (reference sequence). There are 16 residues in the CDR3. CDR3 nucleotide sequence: TGTGCCACCAGCAGAGATAGTGGGGCAGTCTACAATGAGCAGTTCTTC. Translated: CATSRDSGAVYNEQFF. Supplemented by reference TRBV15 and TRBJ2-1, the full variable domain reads DAMVIQNPRYQVTQFGKPVTLSCSQTLNHNVMYWYQQKSSQAPKLLFHYYDKDFNNEADTPDNFQSRRPNTSFCFLDIRSPGLGDTAMYLCATSRDSGAVYNEQFFGPGTRLTVL.

CDR3 nucleotide sequence: TGCGCCAGCAGGGAGCACCAAGAGACCCAGTACTTC. Residues: CASREHQETQYF. The chain uses TRBV5-1 and TRBJ2-5; D not certain. Trimming cost V 5 bases and J 0 bases, with 5 bases left between them. The CDR3 totals 12 residues. From germline, CDR1 is SGHRS and CDR2 YFSETQ.

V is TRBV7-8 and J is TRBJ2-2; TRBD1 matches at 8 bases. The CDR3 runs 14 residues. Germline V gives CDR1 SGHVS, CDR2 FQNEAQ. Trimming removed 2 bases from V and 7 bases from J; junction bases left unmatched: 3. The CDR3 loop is CASSLNRGDGELFF. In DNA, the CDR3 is TGTGCCAGCAGCTTAAACAGGGGGGACGGGGAGCTGTTTTTT.

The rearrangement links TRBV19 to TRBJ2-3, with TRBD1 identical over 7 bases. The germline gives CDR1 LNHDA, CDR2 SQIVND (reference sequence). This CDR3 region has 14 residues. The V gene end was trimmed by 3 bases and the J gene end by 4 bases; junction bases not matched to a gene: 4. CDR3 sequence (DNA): TGTGCCAGTAGTATGGGACAGAACCCAGATACGCAGTATTTT. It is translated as CASSMGQNPDTQYF.

CDR3 coding DNA: TGTGCCAGCAAAGGGAGTGACAGGTTAAATCAGCCCCAGCATTTT. It codes for CASKGSDRLNQPQHF. This rearrangement joins TRBV6-5 to TRBJ1-5; D possibly corresponds to TRBD1 (6 bases). V was cut by 7 bases and J by 4 bases, with 17 bases left in between. Germline loops: CDR1 MNHEY, CDR2 SVGAGI. The CDR3 contains 15 residues.